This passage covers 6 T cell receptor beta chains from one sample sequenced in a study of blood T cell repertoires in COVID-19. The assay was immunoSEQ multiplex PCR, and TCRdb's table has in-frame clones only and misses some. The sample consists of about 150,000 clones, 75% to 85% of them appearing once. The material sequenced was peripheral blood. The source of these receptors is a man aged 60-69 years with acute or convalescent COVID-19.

Here the CDR3 DNA reads TGCGCCAGCAGCCATATGACAGGGATGAATGAGCAGTTCTTC. This codes for CASSHMTGMNEQFF. The chain is built from TRBV4-1 and TRBJ2-1; 7 positions match TRBD1. The junction had 6 bases not matched to a gene; V was cut back by 3 bases and J by 7 bases. Germline CDR1 MGHRA, CDR2 YSYEKL. The CDR3 is 14 residues long.

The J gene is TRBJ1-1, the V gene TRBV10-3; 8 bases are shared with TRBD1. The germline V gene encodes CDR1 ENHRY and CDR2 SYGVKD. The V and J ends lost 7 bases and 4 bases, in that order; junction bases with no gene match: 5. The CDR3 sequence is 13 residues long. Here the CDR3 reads CAITMDRATEAFF. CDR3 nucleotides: TGTGCCATCACTATGGACAGGGCCACTGAAGCTTTCTTT.

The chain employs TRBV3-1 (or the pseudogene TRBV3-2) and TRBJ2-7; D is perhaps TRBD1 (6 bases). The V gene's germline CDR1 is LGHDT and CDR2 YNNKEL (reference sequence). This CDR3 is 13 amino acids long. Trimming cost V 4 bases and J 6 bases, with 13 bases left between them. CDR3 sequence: CASSPTGFVEQYF. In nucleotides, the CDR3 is TGTGCCAGCAGCCCTACAGGGTTTGTCGAGCAGTACTTC.

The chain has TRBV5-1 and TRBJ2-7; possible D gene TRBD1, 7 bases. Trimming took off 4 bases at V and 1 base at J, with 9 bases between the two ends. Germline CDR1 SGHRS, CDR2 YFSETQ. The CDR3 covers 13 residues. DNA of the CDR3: TGCGCCAGCAGCCAGGGGGGTTCCTACGAGCAGTACTTC. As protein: CASSQGGSYEQYF. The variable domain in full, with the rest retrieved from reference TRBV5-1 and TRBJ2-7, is KAGVTQTPRYLIKTRGQQVTLSCSPISGHRSVSWYQQTPGQGLQFLFEYFSETQRNKGNFPGRFSGRQFSNSRSEMNVSTLELGDSALYLCASSQGGSYEQYFGPGTRLTVT.

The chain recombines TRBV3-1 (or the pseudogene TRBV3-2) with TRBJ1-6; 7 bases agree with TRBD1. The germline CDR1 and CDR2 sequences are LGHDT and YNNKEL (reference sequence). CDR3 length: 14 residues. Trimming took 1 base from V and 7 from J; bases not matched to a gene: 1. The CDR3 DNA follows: TGTGCCAGCAGCCAAGGGGACAGCAATTCACCCCTCCACTTT. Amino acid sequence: CASSQGDSNSPLHF.

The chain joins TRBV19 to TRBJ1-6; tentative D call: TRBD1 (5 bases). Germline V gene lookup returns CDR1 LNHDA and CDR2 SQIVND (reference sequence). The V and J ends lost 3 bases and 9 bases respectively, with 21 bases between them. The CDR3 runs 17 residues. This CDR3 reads CASSIYPGGSGGSPLHF. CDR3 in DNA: TGTGCCAGTAGTATTTACCCCGGAGGATCCGGGGGTTCACCCCTCCACTTT.